A selection of T cell receptor beta chains follows, all from one sample in a study of T cells in Graves' hyperthyroidism and ophthalmopathy. TCRdb ran MiXCR on the multiplex PCR reads and lists one entry per CDR3 protein. The sample carries 620,000 or so distinct CDR3 sequences, approximately 15% recorded once. Sequenced input: blood. The source of these receptors is a woman aged 50 to 60 with Graves' ophthalmopathy. CDR3s include the opening cysteine and the closing phenylalanine or tryptophan. D genes are given only for firm matches. Rows may omit the clone size; those that give it use once, few, many or a size class.

J gene: TRBJ2-7
clone size: few
V gene: TRBV2
D gene: TRBD1
CDR3 protein: CASNRGVGYEQYF
CDR3 DNA: TGTGCCAGCAACAGGGGGGTGGGATACGAGCAGTACTTC

J gene: TRBJ1-1
clone size: few
V gene: TRBV19
D gene: .
CDR3 protein: CASSIWGDTEAFF
CDR3 DNA: TGTGCCAGTAGTATATGGGGGGACACTGAAGCTTTCTTT

J gene: TRBJ1-2
clone size: many
V gene: TRBV28
D gene: TRBD1
CDR3 protein: CASSPDRLVGYTF
CDR3 DNA: TGTGCCAGCAGCCCGGACAGGCTTGTGGGCTACACCTTC

J gene: TRBJ2-1
clone size: .
V gene: TRBV6-2/TRBV6-3
D gene: TRBD2
CDR3 protein: CASNSRTSGSRNEQFF
CDR3 DNA: TGTGCCAGCAACTCCCGGACTAGCGGGAGCAGGAATGAGCAGTTCTTC

J gene: TRBJ2-3
clone size: many
V gene: TRBV28
D gene: TRBD2
CDR3 protein: CASSYGPGGRTDTQYF
CDR3 DNA: TGTGCCAGCAGTTATGGCCCGGGGGGGCGCACAGATACGCAGTATTTT

J gene: TRBJ1-4
clone size: many
V gene: TRBV3-1
D gene: TRBD1
CDR3 protein: CASSRTGPNEKLFF
CDR3 DNA: TGTGCCAGCAGCCGGACAGGTCCTAATGAAAAACTGTTTTTT

J gene: TRBJ2-2
clone size: .
V gene: TRBV29-1
D gene: TRBD1
CDR3 protein: CSVVKTGGSTGELFF
CDR3 DNA: TGCAGCGTCGTAAAGACAGGGGGCAGCACCGGGGAGCTGTTTTTT

J gene: TRBJ2-2
clone size: few
V gene: TRBV19
D gene: .
CDR3 protein: CASSIGVNTGELFF
CDR3 DNA: TGTGCCAGTAGTATAGGGGTGAACACCGGGGAGCTGTTTTTT

J gene: TRBJ2-3
clone size: few
V gene: TRBV15
D gene: TRBD2
CDR3 protein: CATSVLAGEVDTQYF
CDR3 DNA: TGTGCCACCAGCGTACTAGCGGGAGAGGTAGATACGCAGTATTTT

J gene: TRBJ2-1
clone size: many
V gene: TRBV5-1
D gene: TRBD2
CDR3 protein: CASSTHLAGGPGNEQFF
CDR3 DNA: TGCGCCAGCAGCACGCATCTAGCGGGAGGGCCGGGCAATGAGCAGTTCTTC

J gene: TRBJ2-7
clone size: .
V gene: TRBV6-1
D gene: TRBD2
CDR3 protein: CASRTLGTSGRYSASYEQYF
CDR3 DNA: TGTGCCAGCAGGACTCTCGGGACTAGCGGGAGGTACAGTGCGTCCTACGAGCAGTACTTC

J gene: TRBJ2-7
clone size: many
V gene: TRBV7-9
D gene: .
CDR3 protein: CASSFFSYPYEQYF
CDR3 DNA: TGTGCCAGCAGCTTTTTCTCCTACCCCTACGAGCAGTACTTC

J gene: TRBJ2-7
clone size: .
V gene: TRBV20-1
D gene: TRBD2
CDR3 protein: CSAPSGTLTYEQYF
CDR3 DNA: TGCAGTGCTCCCAGCGGGACCCTAACCTACGAGCAGTACTTC

J gene: TRBJ1-2
clone size: .
V gene: TRBV9
D gene: TRBD1
CDR3 protein: CASSVARDRDPYGYTF
CDR3 DNA: TGTGCCAGCAGCGTAGCTCGAGACAGGGATCCCTATGGCTACACCTTC

J gene: TRBJ2-3
clone size: many
V gene: TRBV3-1
D gene: .
CDR3 protein: CASSQEVGPTGTDTQYF
CDR3 DNA: TGTGCCAGCAGCCAAGAAGTAGGGCCAACGGGCACAGATACGCAGTATTTT

J gene: TRBJ2-3
clone size: many
V gene: TRBV7-2
D gene: .
CDR3 protein: CASSPQPRDTQYF
CDR3 DNA: TGTGCCAGCAGCCCCCAGCCTAGAGATACGCAGTATTTT

J gene: TRBJ1-2
clone size: .
V gene: TRBV20-1
D gene: .
CDR3 protein: CSASLTGSWGYTF
CDR3 DNA: TGCAGTGCTAGTTTAACAGGGTCTTGGGGCTACACCTTC

J gene: TRBJ2-1
clone size: few
V gene: TRBV5-1
D gene: TRBD2
CDR3 protein: CASSLGPGGPFGEQFF
CDR3 DNA: TGCGCCAGCAGCTTGGGCCCGGGAGGGCCCTTCGGTGAGCAGTTCTTC

J gene: TRBJ1-1
clone size: .
V gene: TRBV6-1
D gene: TRBD1
CDR3 protein: CASSHQQGAYTEAFF
CDR3 DNA: TGTGCCAGCAGCCATCAACAGGGGGCGTACACTGAAGCTTTCTTT

J gene: TRBJ2-3
clone size: few
V gene: TRBV6-1
D gene: TRBD2
CDR3 protein: CASSSRTSGRDTQYF
CDR3 DNA: TGTGCCAGCAGTTCCCGGACTAGCGGGAGGGATACGCAGTATTTT

J gene: TRBJ1-2
clone size: many
V gene: TRBV11-2
D gene: TRBD1
CDR3 protein: CASTPGQGSYGYTF
CDR3 DNA: TGTGCCAGCACCCCGGGACAGGGGAGCTATGGCTACACCTTC

J gene: TRBJ2-5
clone size: few
V gene: TRBV19
D gene: .
CDR3 protein: CASSIGNQGQYYQETQYF
CDR3 DNA: TGTGCCAGTAGTATAGGAAACCAAGGGCAGTACTACCAAGAGACCCAGTACTTC

J gene: TRBJ2-3
clone size: .
V gene: TRBV5-1
D gene: TRBD1
CDR3 protein: CASSPGDRGGDTQYF
CDR3 DNA: TGCGCCAGCAGCCCGGGGGACAGGGGGGGAGATACGCAGTATTTT

J gene: TRBJ1-2
clone size: few
V gene: TRBV29-1
D gene: .
CDR3 protein: CSVITGTNYGYTF
CDR3 DNA: TGCAGCGTTATCACAGGAACTAACTATGGCTACACCTTC